The 10 T cell receptor beta chains in this list originate from one sample, sequenced in a study of T-cell reconstitution after alpha-beta-depleted transplantation in children. TCRbeta library construction was performed incorporating unique molecular identifiers. TCRdb called the PCR reads again in MiXCR, with one record for every CDR3 protein. The data contain 200,000 to 250,000 distinct CDR3 sequences, about a tenth of them seen just once; the ten biggest clones take up over 5.5%. The sample consisted of PBMCs from the stem cell graft donor, taken from the stem cell graft. Source of these receptors: a human donor who donated a stem cell graft to a child with acute lymphoblastic leukemia.

The genes are TRBV14 and TRBJ2-5; D uncertain. The CDR3 length is 14 residues. Deletions cut 0 bases from V and 5 bases from J, with 10 bases between. From germline, CDR1 is SGHDN and CDR2 FVKESK. CDR3 in amino acids: CASSQDLGRETQYF. The CDR3 DNA reads TGTGCCAGCAGCCAAGATCTCGGGCGCGAGACCCAGTACTTC.

The chain recombines TRBV2 with TRBJ2-7, with TRBD2 matching over 10 bases. The CDR3 has 17 residues. J was trimmed by 0 bases and V by 1 base; bases with no gene match: 6. Looked up from germline, CDR1 is SNHLY and CDR2 is FYNNEI. The CDR3 DNA sequence: TGTGCCAGCAGTGAAGAGCGGGGGGGGAGTAGCTCCTACGAGCAGTACTTC. Amino acids: CASSEERGGSSSYEQYF.

This clonotype was counted between two and nine times. The CDR3 DNA follows: TGTGCCAGCAGTGCCCCGGAGACCCAGTACTTC. It is translated as CASSAPETQYF. The V and J genes are TRBV28 and TRBJ2-5, with no clear D. Germline-derived CDR1 and CDR2 are MDHEN and SYDVKM. Trimming took 5 bases from V and 5 from J, leaving 6 bases between them. The CDR3 is 11 amino acids.

This clonotype was counted at least ten times. J is TRBJ2-3 and V is TRBV5-1; D possibly corresponds to TRBD2 (7 bases). The CDR3 spans 15 residues. Germline CDR1 reads SGHRS; CDR2 reads YFSETQ. Trimming took 6 bases from V and 5 from J, leaving 19 bases between them. The chain's CDR3 is CASKESGGPQDTQYF. The CDR3 nucleotides read TGCGCCAGCAAAGAATCCGGGGGGCCGCAAGATACGCAGTATTTT.

This clonotype was counted at least ten times. CDR3 protein: CASSVGPDPKTEAFF. The CDR3 region has the DNA TGTGCCAGCAGCGTAGGGCCTGACCCCAAGACTGAAGCTTTCTTT. V gene TRBV9 combines with J gene TRBJ1-1; no firm D call. The germline CDR1 and CDR2 sequences are SGDLS and YYNGEE. V shed 0 bases and J shed 5 bases, with 14 bases lying between them. This CDR3 comprises 15 residues.

In its sample, this clonotype was seen a few times. The chain combines TRBV27 with TRBJ2-7; D not resolved. V was cut by 2 bases and J by 5 bases, with 10 bases left in between. Per the germline V gene, CDR1 is MNHEY and CDR2 is SMNVEV (reference sequence). The CDR3 is 13 residues long. Here the CDR3 DNA reads TGTGCCAGCAGTTTACCCGGGTCCCACGAGCAGTACTTC. Residues: CASSLPGSHEQYF.

The chain carries TRBV7-2 and TRBJ2-1; D ambiguous. This CDR3 comprises 17 residues. The germline V gene has CDR1 SGHTA and CDR2 FQGNSA. V lost 2 bases to trimming and J lost 0 bases, with 14 bases between them. Here the CDR3 reads CASSLFASWSSYNEQFF. CDR3 DNA: TGTGCCAGCAGCTTATTTGCGAGCTGGAGCTCCTACAATGAGCAGTTCTTC.

The chain joins TRBV20-1 to TRBJ2-2; perhaps TRBD1 as D (5 bases). V was trimmed by 6 bases and J by 0 bases, leaving 8 bases between them. The CDR3 loop spans 13 amino acids. Germline values: CDR1 DFQATT, CDR2 SNEGSKA (reference sequence). CDR3 in amino acids: CSAGESNTGELFF. In DNA form, the CDR3 reads TGCAGTGCAGGGGAATCGAACACCGGGGAGCTGTTTTTT.

This clonotype was counted ten times or more. The chain employs TRBV29-1 and TRBJ2-3, with D hard to call. Germline CDR1 reads SQVTM; CDR2 reads ANQGSEA. There are 10 residues in the CDR3. V lost 5 bases and J lost 2, with 2 bases in between. The CDR3 spells CSVYTDTQYF. The CDR3 nucleotides are TGCAGCGTTTACACAGATACGCAGTATTTT.

The chain carries TRBV24-1 and TRBJ2-5; D assignment may be TRBD1 or TRBD2 (5 bases each). Germline V CDR1 and CDR2: KGHDR, SFDVKD. The CDR3 is 14 amino acids. With 3 bases removed from V and 7 bases from J, the gap between germline ends came to 14 bases. The CDR3 DNA follows: TGTGCCACCAGTGATGGTGGGGGAATGGCGACCCAGTACTTC. It codes for CATSDGGGMATQYF.